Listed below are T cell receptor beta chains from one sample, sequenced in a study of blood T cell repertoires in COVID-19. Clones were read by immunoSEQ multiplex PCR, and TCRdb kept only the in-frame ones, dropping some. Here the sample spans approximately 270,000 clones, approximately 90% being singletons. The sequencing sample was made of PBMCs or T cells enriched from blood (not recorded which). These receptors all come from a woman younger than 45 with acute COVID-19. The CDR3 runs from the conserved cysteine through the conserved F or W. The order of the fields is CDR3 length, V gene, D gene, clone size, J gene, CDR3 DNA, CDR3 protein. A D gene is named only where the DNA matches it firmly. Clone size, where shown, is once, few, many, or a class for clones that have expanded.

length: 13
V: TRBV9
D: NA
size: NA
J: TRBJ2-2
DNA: TGTGCCAGCAGCCCAACAAACACCGGGGAGCTGTTTTTT
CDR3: CASSPTNTGELFF

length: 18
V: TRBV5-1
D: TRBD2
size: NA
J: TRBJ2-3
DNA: TGCGCCAGCAGCTTGGCCTCGACTAGCGGGAGTATAACAGATACGCAGTATTTT
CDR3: CASSLASTSGSITDTQYF

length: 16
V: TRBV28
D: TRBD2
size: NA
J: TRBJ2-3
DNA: TGTGCCAGCAGTTTAGGGGGGAGGGTTTCCACAGATACGCAGTATTTT
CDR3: CASSLGGRVSTDTQYF

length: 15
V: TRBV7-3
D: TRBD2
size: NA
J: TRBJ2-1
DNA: TGTGCCAGCAGCTTAGCGGGAGAGCAACGAGATGAGCAGTTCTTC
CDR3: CASSLAGEQRDEQFF

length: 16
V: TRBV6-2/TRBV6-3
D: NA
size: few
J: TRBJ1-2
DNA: TGTGCCAGCAGTTACTCGGGGGACACTCATTTCTATGGCTACACCTTC
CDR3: CASSYSGDTHFYGYTF

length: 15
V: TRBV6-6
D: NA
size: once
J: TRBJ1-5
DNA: TGTGCCAGCACTCAGGCGGGGTATAGCAATCAGCCCCAGCATTTT
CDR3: CASTQAGYSNQPQHF

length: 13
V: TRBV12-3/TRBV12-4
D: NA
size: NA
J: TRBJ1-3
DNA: TGTGCCAGCACCGGGACACTTGGAAACACCATATATTTT
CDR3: CASTGTLGNTIYF

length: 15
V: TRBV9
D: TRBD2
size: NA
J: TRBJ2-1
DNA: TGTGCCAGCAGCGTAGAGGGAGGGGCAGGGAATGAGCAGTTCTTC
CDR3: CASSVEGGAGNEQFF

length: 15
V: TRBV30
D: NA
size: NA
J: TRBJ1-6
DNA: TGTGCCTGGATGGGGGCTCAGCCTGGGAATTCACCCCTCCACTTT
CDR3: CAWMGAQPGNSPLHF

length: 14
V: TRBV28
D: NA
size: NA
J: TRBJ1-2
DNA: TGTGCCAGCACCGACCAGGGTACCAACTATGGCTACACCTTC
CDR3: CASTDQGTNYGYTF

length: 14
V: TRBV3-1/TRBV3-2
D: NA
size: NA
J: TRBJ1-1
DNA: TGTGCCAGCAGCCAAGGGGGGCTGGGCACTGAAGCTTTCTTT
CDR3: CASSQGGLGTEAFF

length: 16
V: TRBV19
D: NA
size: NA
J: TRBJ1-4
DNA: TGTGCCAGTAGCACCTCTGGGAGAGCAACTAATGAAAAACTGTTTTTT
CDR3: CASSTSGRATNEKLFF

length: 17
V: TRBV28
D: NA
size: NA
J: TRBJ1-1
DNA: TGTGCCAGCAGGGCGGGACTCCGTTTGATAACGAACACTGAAGCTTTCTTT
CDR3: CASRAGLRLITNTEAFF

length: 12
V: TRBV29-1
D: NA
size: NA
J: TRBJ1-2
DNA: TGCAGCGTTGAAGGACAGCACTATGGCTACACCTTC
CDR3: CSVEGQHYGYTF

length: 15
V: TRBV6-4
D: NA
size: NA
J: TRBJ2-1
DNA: TGTGCCAGCAGTGAGGAGGGCGGGAAGTACAATGAGCAGTTCTTC
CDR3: CASSEEGGKYNEQFF

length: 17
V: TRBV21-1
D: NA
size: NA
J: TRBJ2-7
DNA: TGTGCCAGCAGCAGAACCCCTGGGACTGTGGCGTCCTACGAGCAGTACTTC
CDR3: CASSRTPGTVASYEQYF

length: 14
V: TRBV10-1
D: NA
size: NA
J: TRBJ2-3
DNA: TGCGCCAGCAGTGATGGAGGGGCTACAGATACGCAGTATTTT
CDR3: CASSDGGATDTQYF

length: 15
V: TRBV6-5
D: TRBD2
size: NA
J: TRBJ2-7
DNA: TGTGCCAGCACCAAACCAGCGGGAAAGACCTACGAGCAGTACTTC
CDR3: CASTKPAGKTYEQYF

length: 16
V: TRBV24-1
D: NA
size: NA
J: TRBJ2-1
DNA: TGTGCCACCAGTGACTCCCCGACGGGCTCCTACAATGAGCAGTTCTTC
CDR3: CATSDSPTGSYNEQFF

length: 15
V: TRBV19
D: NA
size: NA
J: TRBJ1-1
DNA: TGTGCCAGTAGTACCAGGAGGGAGTTGAACACTGAAGCTTTCTTT
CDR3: CASSTRRELNTEAFF

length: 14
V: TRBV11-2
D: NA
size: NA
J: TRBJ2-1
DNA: TGTGCCAGCAGCTTAGGCCGAGGGTACAATGAGCAGTTCTTC
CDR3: CASSLGRGYNEQFF

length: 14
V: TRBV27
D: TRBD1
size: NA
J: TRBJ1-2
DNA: TGTGCCAGCAGTTTAACCGGACAGGGTGATGGCTACACCTTC
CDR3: CASSLTGQGDGYTF

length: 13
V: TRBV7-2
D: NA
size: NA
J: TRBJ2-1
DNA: TGTGCCAGCAGCTTATTAGGGAGCAATGAGCAGTTCTTC
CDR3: CASSLLGSNEQFF

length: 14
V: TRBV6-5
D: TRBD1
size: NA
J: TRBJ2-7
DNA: TGTGCCAGCAGTTATTCGGACAGGTCAGGGGAGCAGTACTTC
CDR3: CASSYSDRSGEQYF

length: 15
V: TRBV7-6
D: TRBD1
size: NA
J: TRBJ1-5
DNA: TGTGCCAGCAGCACCGGGACAGGGAACAATCAGCCCCAGCATTTT
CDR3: CASSTGTGNNQPQHF

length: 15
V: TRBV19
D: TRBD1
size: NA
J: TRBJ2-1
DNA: TGTGCCAGTAGTGTAACCGGGACAGGGAGGGATGAGCAGTTCTTC
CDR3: CASSVTGTGRDEQFF

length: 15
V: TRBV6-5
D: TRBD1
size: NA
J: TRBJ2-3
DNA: TGTGCCAGCAGTTACACTACACAGGGGGCAGATACGCAGTATTTT
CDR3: CASSYTTQGADTQYF

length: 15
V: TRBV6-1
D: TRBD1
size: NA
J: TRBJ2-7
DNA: TGTGCCAGCAGTGAAGCTGGGACAGAGAGCTACGAGCAGTACTTC
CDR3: CASSEAGTESYEQYF

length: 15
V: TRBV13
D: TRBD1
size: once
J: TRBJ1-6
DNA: TGTGCCAGCAGCTCCCCGGGACAGGATAATTCACCCCTCCACTTT
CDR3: CASSSPGQDNSPLHF

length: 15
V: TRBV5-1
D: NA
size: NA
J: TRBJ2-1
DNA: TGCGCCAGCAGCTTCCGCGCGGGACGTAACAATGAGCAGTTCTTC
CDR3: CASSFRAGRNNEQFF

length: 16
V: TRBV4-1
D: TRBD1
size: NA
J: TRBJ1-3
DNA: TGCGCCAGCAGCCAAGAGGACAGGGAATTTGGAAACACCATATATTTT
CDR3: CASSQEDREFGNTIYF

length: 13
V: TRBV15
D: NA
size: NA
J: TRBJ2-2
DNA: TGTGCCACCAGCAAATCGGGCACCGGGGAGCTGTTTTTT
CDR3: CATSKSGTGELFF

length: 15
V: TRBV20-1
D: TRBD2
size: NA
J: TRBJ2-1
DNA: TGCAGTGCCAGTACCCTAGCGGGAGAATACAATGAGCAGTTCTTC
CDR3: CSASTLAGEYNEQFF

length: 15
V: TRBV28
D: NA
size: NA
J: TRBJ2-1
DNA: TGTGCCAGCAGGAGGCGGGACTTTAACCACAATGAGCAGTTCTTC
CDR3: CASRRRDFNHNEQFF

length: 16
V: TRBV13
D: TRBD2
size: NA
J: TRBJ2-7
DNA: TGTGCCAGCAGCTTACTCCTAGCGGGAGGGGTCTACGAGCAGTACTTC
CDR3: CASSLLLAGGVYEQYF

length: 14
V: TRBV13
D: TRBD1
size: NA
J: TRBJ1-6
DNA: TGTGCCAGCAGCCAAGGACAGGTTAATTCACCCCTCCACTTT
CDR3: CASSQGQVNSPLHF

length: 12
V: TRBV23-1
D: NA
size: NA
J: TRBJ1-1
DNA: TGCGCCAGCAGCCGGGGAAACACTGAAGCTTTCTTT
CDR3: CASSRGNTEAFF

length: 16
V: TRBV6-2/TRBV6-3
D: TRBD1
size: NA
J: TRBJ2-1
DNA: TGTGCCAGCAGTTACGTAGGGGGCGCTTCCTACAATGAGCAGTTCTTC
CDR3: CASSYVGGASYNEQFF

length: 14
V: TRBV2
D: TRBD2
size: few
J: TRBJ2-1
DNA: TGTGCCAGCAGTGTGGCGGGAGGAATGAATGAGCAGTTCTTC
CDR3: CASSVAGGMNEQFF

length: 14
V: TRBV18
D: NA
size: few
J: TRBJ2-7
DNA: TGTGCCAGCTCACCACCCGGGGGAGGCGGAGAGCAGTACTTC
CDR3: CASSPPGGGGEQYF

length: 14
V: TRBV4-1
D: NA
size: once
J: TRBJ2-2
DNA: TGCGCCAGCAGTTTGCGGGAGAACACCGGGGAGCTGTTTTTT
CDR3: CASSLRENTGELFF